The 3 T cell receptor beta chains below were found in one sample sequenced in a study of ipilimumab plus nivolumab after autologous stem cell transplantation. Clones were sequenced by immunoSEQ multiplex PCR, and TCRdb holds only the in-frame ones, with some missing. The profile shows fewer than 85,000 clones, 83% of them singletons. The material sequenced was PBMCs, taken in a trial of ipilimumab plus nivolumab as post-transplant consolidation. The receptor set was obtained from a male donor with diffuse large B-cell lymphoma.

This clone has just one count. V gene TRBV7-9 combines with J gene TRBJ2-1; a weak D match, TRBD1 (5 bases). Per the germline V gene, CDR1 is SEHNR and CDR2 is FQNEAQ (reference sequence). Deletions cut 6 bases from V and 0 bases from J, with 12 bases between. This CDR3 has 15 amino acids. The CDR3 region is CASSQRGNSYNEQFF. The CDR3 bases are TGTGCCAGCAGTCAAAGGGGAAACTCCTACAATGAGCAGTTCTTC.

The chain carries TRBV5-1 and TRBJ2-3; TRBD2 matches 7 bases. CDR1 and CDR2 (germline): SGHRS, YFSETQ. The CDR3 covers 14 residues. V shed 4 bases and J 3 bases; nucleotides not matched to a gene: 5. Here the CDR3 reads CASSRGDYTDTQYF. Here the CDR3 DNA reads TGCGCCAGCAGCCGGGGGGATTATACAGATACGCAGTATTTT. The full variable domain, with the rest looked up from reference TRBV5-1 and TRBJ2-3, is KAGVTQTPRYLIKTRGQQVTLSCSPISGHRSVSWYQQTPGQGLQFLFEYFSETQRNKGNFPGRFSGRQFSNSRSEMNVSTLELGDSALYLCASSRGDYTDTQYFGPGTRLTVL.

V usage is TRBV28 and J usage is TRBJ2-7, with D unresolved. Germline V gene lookup returns CDR1 MDHEN and CDR2 SYDVKM. This CDR3 has 16 amino acids. The V gene lost 6 bases and the J gene lost 2 bases, with 20 bases spanning the gap. CDR3 in DNA: TGTGCCAGCAGCCTTTTACCTGGGCAGGATACCTACGAGCAGTACTTC. Translating it yields CASSLLPGQDTYEQYF.